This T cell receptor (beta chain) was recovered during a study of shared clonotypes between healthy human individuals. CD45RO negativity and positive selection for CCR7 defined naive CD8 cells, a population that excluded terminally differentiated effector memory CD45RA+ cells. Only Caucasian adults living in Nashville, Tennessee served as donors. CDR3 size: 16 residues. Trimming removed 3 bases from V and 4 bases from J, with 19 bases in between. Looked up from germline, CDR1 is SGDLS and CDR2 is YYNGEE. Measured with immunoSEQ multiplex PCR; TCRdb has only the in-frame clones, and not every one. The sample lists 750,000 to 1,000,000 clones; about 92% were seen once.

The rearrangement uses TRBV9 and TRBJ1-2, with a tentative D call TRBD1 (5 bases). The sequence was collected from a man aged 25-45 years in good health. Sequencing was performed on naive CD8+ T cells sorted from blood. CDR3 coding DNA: TGTGCCAGCAGCGCCGCCCCGACAGAGCTTACCTATGGCTACACCTTC. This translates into CASSAAPTELTYGYTF.